This TCR beta chain was retrieved from a study of blood T cell repertoires in COVID-19. Overall study: The origin of the acute and convalescent COVID-19 samples was the United States, Italy and Spain. Sample material is recorded as cDNA or gDNA derived from T cells, B-cell-depleted T cells, or PBMCs.

In the original workflow: Estimates of nucleated cell counts were drawn from the amplification of reference gene primers. The repertoire was sequenced with immunoSEQ multiplex PCR; TCRdb's copy has only in-frame clones and lacks some. The D gene and trimming were derived from the DNA, and the V and J assignments and clone size from that table. The table has about 75,000 clones, around 74% seen once. The CDR3 is 11 residues long. Germline CDR1 reads LNHDA; CDR2 reads SQIVND (reference sequence). Trimming removed 4 bases at V and 11 bases at J, with 11 bases between. The receptor's source is a woman at least 80 years old with active or convalescent COVID-19. The V call is TRBV19, the J call TRBJ1-2, with D possibly TRBD1 on 5 matching bases. The sample consisted of peripheral blood. The CDR3 is CASSRQRGYTF. CDR3 nucleotides: TGTGCCAGTAGTAGACAGCGGGGATACACCTTC.